This T cell receptor (beta chain) came from a study of Ad26.COV2.S vaccination and SARS-CoV-2 variants. Study details: By the intramuscular route, Ad26.COV2.S was given once, or twice 56 days apart. Findings of the study overall: Vaccine and placebo recipients had similar non-spike TCR breadth. Once vaccination had occurred, spike-specific CD8+ and CD4+ T cell responses reportedly showed substantial breadth.

Treatment in this sample: roughly 18 received Ad26.COV2.S at low or high dose, single or two shots; several received placebo; per-sample allocation not given. Specimens were obtained on day 63 following the first vaccine or placebo injection. The individual, an adult aged 18-55 years, was a donor in Boston. Only in-frame clones appear in the TCRdb table, and some are missing; sequencing was by immunoSEQ multiplex PCR. The table shows about 350,000 clones, with more than 85% occurring only once. CDR3 length equals 11 residues. Germline values: CDR1 LNHNV, CDR2 YYDKDF (reference sequence). V dropped 10 bases and J dropped 7 bases, with 14 bases sitting between them. This clone was counted once. The antigen remains unidentified.

The chain joins TRBV15 to TRBJ2-7; the D call may be TRBD1 or TRBD2 (5 bases each). Sequencing used peripheral blood, obtained in a trial of Ad26.COV2.S vaccine versus placebo. This clonotype was obtained from a person aged 18-60 years who received the Ad26.COV2.S COVID-19 vaccine or a placebo. The CDR3: CASRRGVEQYF. The CDR3 bases are TGTGCCAGCCGGCGAGGGGTTGAGCAGTACTTC.